Presented here are 13 T cell receptor beta chains from one specimen sequenced in a study of OX40 agonist ivuxolimab in advanced cancers. Libraries were prepared through the immunoSEQ multiplex PCR assay. Held by TCRdb, this immuneACCESS table contains in-frame sequences only and omits some clones. Under half of the omission traces to an unresolved V gene where checked; the cause of the rest is unknown. Recorded for this sample are around 34,000 clones; roughly 80% of them occurred a single time. 20% to 30% of the sample comes from the top ten. The starting material was CD4+ or CD8+ T cells sorted from blood, obtained in a trial of the OX40 agonist ivuxolimab. These receptors all come from an adult with an advanced solid tumor such as melanoma, head and neck, liver or kidney cancer.

This clone was seen once. V and J are TRBV4-2 and TRBJ2-2; 8 positions agree with TRBD1. The CDR3 has 16 residues. Germline lookup yields CDR1 LGHNA and CDR2 YNFKEQ. V dropped 0 bases and J dropped 5; count of bases not matched to a gene: 5. The CDR3: CASSQDAGGRTGELFF. The CDR3 DNA reads as TGTGCCAGCAGCCAAGATGCAGGGGGCCGGACCGGGGAGCTGTTTTTT.

This clone is a singleton in its sample. The rearrangement links TRBV30 to TRBJ1-5, with TRBD1 as a possible D gene (5 bases). Germline CDR1 and CDR2: GTSNPN and SVGIG (reference sequence). CDR3 size: 15 residues. The ends were cut back, 1 base at V and 0 bases at J, with 10 bases in the middle. The CDR3, as DNA: TGTGCCTGGAGTGAAGAGGGGTATAGCAATCAGCCCCAGCATTTT. Its protein is CAWSEEGYSNQPQHF.

In this sample, this clone turned up many times. The chain couples TRBV6-4 to TRBJ2-3, with 12 positions matching TRBD2. J gave up 6 bases and V 3 bases, and 7 bases lay outside the gene matches. The germline CDR1 and CDR2 sequences are MRHNA and SNTAGT. The CDR3 is 16 amino acids. CDR3 nucleotides: TGTGCCAGCAGTGAAGATGGGACTAGCGGGTGGGATACGCAGTATTTT. Translating gives CASSEDGTSGWDTQYF.

This clone has just a few counts. The rearrangement joins TRBV7-9 to TRBJ1-3; D may be TRBD1 (5 bases). Germline CDR1 reads SEHNR; CDR2 reads FQNEAQ (reference sequence). The CDR3 runs to 16 residues. V was clipped by 7 bases and J by 4 bases, with 20 bases between them. CDR3 residues: CASNSLRVTPGNTIYF. CDR3 bases: TGTGCCAGCAACTCTCTCAGGGTCACCCCAGGAAACACCATATATTTT.

The V gene is TRBV28, the J gene TRBJ1-2, with D possibly TRBD1 on 6 matching bases. The germline CDR1 and CDR2 sequences are MDHEN and SYDVKM. The V gene lost 7 bases and the J gene lost 7 bases, with 16 bases spanning the gap. This CDR3 has 13 amino acids. CDR3: CASTSRGGIGYTF. CDR3 sequence (DNA): TGTGCCAGCACCTCTAGGGGGGGGATTGGCTACACCTTC.

J is TRBJ1-3 and V is TRBV13; D not certain. There are 13 residues in the CDR3. V lost 2 bases and J 5 bases, leaving 7 bases between the germline ends. CDR1 and CDR2 from the germline V gene are PRHDT and FYEKMQ (reference sequence). The CDR3 nucleotides read TGTGCCAGCAGCTTAATAGTGCGAAACACCATATATTTT. This sequence encodes CASSLIVRNTIYF.

The chain has TRBV5-4 and TRBJ1-4; 9 bases are shared with TRBD1. Germline V gene sequence: CDR1 SGHNT, CDR2 YYREEE (reference sequence). Trimming removed 4 bases from V and 6 bases from J; junction bases left unmatched: 4. The CDR3 is 14 amino acids. This chain's CDR3 is CASSPDRGYEKLFF. Here the CDR3 DNA reads TGTGCCAGCAGCCCAGACAGGGGGTATGAAAAACTGTTTTTT.

The gene calls are TRBV19 and TRBJ2-2; D is undetermined. The CDR3 spans 13 residues. Trimming left V 7 bases short and J 2 bases short, with 8 bases between. Germline CDR1 and CDR2: LNHDA and SQIVND (reference sequence). For the CDR3, the DNA is TGTGCCAGTAAGCAGACCAACACCGGGGAGCTGTTTTTT. This gives the protein CASKQTNTGELFF. Combining the CDR3 with reference TRBV19 and TRBJ2-2 gives the whole variable domain DGGITQSPKYLFRKEGQNVTLSCEQNLNHDAMYWYRQDPGQGLRLIYYSQIVNDFQKGDIAEGYSVSREKKESFPLTVTSAQKNPTAFYLCASKQTNTGELFFGEGSRLTVL.

The genes are TRBV21-1 and TRBJ2-5; the D call of TRBD1 is as the table states it, not checked on the DNA. TRBV21-1 is noted as a pseudogene. CDR3 size: 16 residues. The CDR3 sequence: CASSKSYHRGKETQYF. The CDR3 nucleotides read TGTGCCAGCAGCAAATCCTATCACAGGGGTAAGGAGACCCAGTACTTC.

The V call is TRBV19, the J call TRBJ2-1; 8 nucleotides agree with TRBD2. This CDR3 has 13 amino acids. V trimming: 6 bases; J trimming: 8 bases; junction bases outside the gene matches: 6. Germline values: CDR1 LNHDA, CDR2 SQIVND (reference sequence). CDR3 amino acids: CASRSGGLDEQFF. Here the CDR3 DNA reads TGTGCCAGTAGGAGCGGGGGCCTTGATGAGCAGTTCTTC.

The gene calls are TRBV5-4 and TRBJ2-7; 9 bases agree with TRBD2. V was pared by 0 bases and J by 6 bases, with 10 bases of the junction left unmatched. The CDR3 spans 16 residues. Looked up from germline, CDR1 is SGHNT and CDR2 is YYREEE (reference sequence). DNA of the CDR3: TGTGCCAGCAGCTTGGGGCTAGCGGGGTATCCGGGCGAGCAGTACTTC. Translated: CASSLGLAGYPGEQYF.

The rearrangement uses TRBV19 and TRBJ2-5; unclear D gene. Trimming removed 5 bases from V and 5 bases from J, with 3 bases in between. The CDR3 loop spans 10 amino acids. The germline V gene has CDR1 LNHDA and CDR2 SQIVND (reference sequence). The CDR3 DNA reads as TGTGCCAGTAGTGGGGAGACCCAGTACTTC. It translates to CASSGETQYF.

The rearrangement uses TRBV9 and TRBJ1-5; D might be TRBD1 (5 bases). Trimming took off 3 bases at V and 5 bases at J, with 12 bases between the two ends. The V gene's germline CDR1 is SGDLS and CDR2 YYNGEE. The CDR3 length is 14 residues. The CDR3 DNA reads TGTGCCAGCAGCGCCGGGGCGGGAGATCAGCCCCAGCATTTT. Its translation: CASSAGAGDQPQHF.